Listed here are 11 T cell receptor beta chains from one sample, sequenced in a study of early T cells in non-severe SARS-CoV-2 infection. TCRdb independently ran MiXCR on the 5' RACE reads; one entry per CDR3 protein. The sample contains around 81,000 distinct CDR3 sequences, 14% of which appear only once. The specimen was whole blood. These TCRs come from an adult who was a healthcare worker with PCR-confirmed SARS-CoV-2 infection or an uninfected control (not recorded which).

This rearrangement joins TRBV27 to TRBJ2-7; no reliable D call. Germline V gene lookup returns CDR1 MNHEY and CDR2 SMNVEV (reference sequence). V was pared by 3 bases and J by 2 bases, with 11 bases between. The CDR3 spans 14 residues. The CDR3: CASSLRPIPYEQYF. As DNA, the CDR3 is TGTGCCAGCAGTTTGAGACCCATCCCCTACGAGCAGTACTTC.

The chain has TRBV30 and TRBJ1-1; the D is unclear. The CDR3 covers 13 residues. The ends were cut back, 0 bases at V and 1 base at J, with 6 bases in the middle. The V gene's germline CDR1 is GTSNPN and CDR2 SVGIG (reference sequence). In DNA form, the CDR3 reads TGTGCCTGGAGTGTGGCGGGGAACACTGAAGCTTTCTTT. Its protein is CAWSVAGNTEAFF.

This clonotype was detected ten times or more. The chain uses TRBV11-3 and TRBJ2-7; D is unresolved. This CDR3 comprises 9 residues. Trimming took 10 bases from V and 7 from J, leaving 8 bases between them. Germline CDR1 and CDR2: SGHNT and YENEEA. The CDR3 sequence is CAITREQYF. The CDR3 nucleotides are TGTGCCATAACCAGGGAGCAGTACTTC.

The chain uses TRBV7-2 and TRBJ2-5, with D hard to call. From germline, CDR1 is SGHTA and CDR2 FQGNSA. Trimming took 7 bases from V and 0 from J, leaving 15 bases between them. This CDR3 is built from 15 residues. The CDR3 protein is CASTTYGGNQETQYF. CDR3 sequence (DNA): TGTGCCAGCACCACTTACGGTGGAAACCAAGAGACCCAGTACTTC.

V usage is TRBV12-3 or TRBV12-4 and J usage is TRBJ2-3; no firm D call. V lost 6 bases to trimming and J lost 0 bases, with 10 bases between them. This CDR3 is built from 14 residues. The CDR3 loop reads CASSPSKSTDTQYF. The DNA for the CDR3 is TGTGCCAGCAGCCCGTCGAAGAGCACAGATACGCAGTATTTT.

This clonotype was counted a few times. The chain employs TRBV10-3 and TRBJ2-1; D possibly uses TRBD1 or TRBD2 (5 bases each). The V end was cut by 4 bases, the J end by 6 bases, with 16 bases between. From germline, CDR1 is ENHRY and CDR2 SYGVKD. The CDR3 is made up of 15 amino acids. For the CDR3, the DNA is TGTGCCATCAGTGTAGGGACCCAGTACCTCAATGAGCAGTTCTTC. The encoded protein is CAISVGTQYLNEQFF.

This clonotype was picked up many times. The V call is TRBV27, the J call TRBJ2-3, with D perhaps TRBD2 (7 bases). CDR1 and CDR2 from the germline V gene are MNHEY and SMNVEV (reference sequence). The V end was cut by 2 bases, the J end by 1 base, with 16 bases between. The CDR3 length is 17 residues. The CDR3 nucleotides read TGTGCCAGCAGTTTACGCCGGGGGGCGGGGGGCACAGATACGCAGTATTTT. As protein: CASSLRRGAGGTDTQYF.

The chain uses TRBV10-2 and TRBJ1-2; TRBD1 aligns across 9 bases. The CDR3 has 13 residues. CDR1 is WSHSY, CDR2 SAAADI, per germline. V lost 8 bases, J lost 4 bases, and 5 bases stayed unmatched. CDR3: CASGTGSAYGYTF. The CDR3 region has the DNA TGCGCCAGCGGGACAGGGTCTGCCTATGGCTACACCTTC.

This clonotype was counted only a few times. The CDR3 region has the DNA TGTGCCAGCAGTTACGGAGGGGGACTGCCGAACACCGGGGAGCTGTTTTTT. Translation: CASSYGGGLPNTGELFF. The rearrangement joins TRBV6-2 or TRBV6-3 to TRBJ2-2; possibly TRBD1 or TRBD2 for D (6 bases each). Germline-derived CDR1 and CDR2 are MNHEY and SVGEGT. This CDR3 is 17 amino acids long. V was clipped by 2 bases and J by 0 bases, with 13 bases between them.

This clonotype was counted between two and nine times. This chain links TRBV4-1 with TRBJ1-1; 7 positions match TRBD1. Trimming cost V 3 bases and J 5 bases; bases outside gene matches: 3. Germline V CDR1 and CDR2: MGHRA, YSYEKL. This CDR3 spans 13 amino acids. The CDR3 sequence: CASSHEQGTEAFF. The CDR3 region has the DNA TGCGCCAGCAGCCACGAACAGGGGACTGAAGCTTTCTTT.

The chain carries TRBV7-9 and TRBJ1-1; D is uncertain. The V gene's germline CDR1 is SEHNR and CDR2 FQNEAQ (reference sequence). CDR3 length: 11 amino acids. V gave up 11 bases and J gave up 5 bases, with 12 bases separating them. In nucleotides, the CDR3 is TGTGCCTGCCAGGTAGGGACTGAAGCTTTCTTT. This gives the protein CACQVGTEAFF.